This TCR beta chain was captured by sequencing in a study of shared clonotypes between healthy human individuals. The data were produced by immunoSEQ multiplex PCR, yet TCRdb's version contains in-frame clones alone and is incomplete. The sample contains roughly 2,300,000 clones, roughly 90% of which appear only once. Germline CDR1 and CDR2: MDHEN and SYDVKM. CDR3 size: 16 residues. J lost 9 bases, V lost 6 bases, and 17 bases had no gene match. The chain recombines TRBV28 with TRBJ2-7; TRBD2 matches 10 bases. The TCR comes from a man younger than 35 in good health. Some clones in this sample may be carry-over from other donors' samples. Sequencing used naive CD4+ T cells from PBMCs. Noted subset: CD45RA+ positively selected. CDR3 loop: CASSGGRASGRIGQYF. In nucleotides, the CDR3 is TGTGCCAGCAGCGGCGGGAGGGCTAGCGGGAGAATCGGGCAGTACTTC.